This record concerns one T cell receptor beta chain sequence. The same CDR3 also results from other DNA sequences found in this sample. Repertoires were generated with immunoSEQ multiplex PCR, while TCRdb's copy carries only in-frame clones and drops some. The repertoire holds 200,000 to 250,000 clones, with more than 75% as singletons. Seattle-derived patients entered the study during active infection and were followed longitudinally. The source of the sample is a study of blood T cell repertoires in COVID-19. Per the germline V gene, CDR1 is SGHTA and CDR2 is FQGTGA. The V end was cut by 4 bases, the J end by 2 bases, with 8 bases between. The CDR3 has 14 residues.

The chain joins TRBV7-3 to TRBJ2-2; no reliable D call. The sequenced sample was peripheral blood. The origin of this receptor is a woman older than 75 with COVID-19, enrolled during active disease. In DNA, the CDR3 is TGTGCCAGCAGCTGGAACAGAAACACCGGGGAGCTGTTTTTT. Encoded protein: CASSWNRNTGELFF.